The 18 T cell receptor beta chains given below trace back to one sample, sequenced in a study of human T cells and chemical hapten exposure. TCRdb recomputed calls from the RACE reads with MiXCR, one row per CDR3 protein. Among under 40,000 distinct CDR3 sequences listed, roughly an eighth were seen once. Time point in this sample: pre-sensitization, week 0. Treatment meaning: therapeutic diphenylcyclopropenone sensitization with weekly scalp DPC. Total RNA came from unfractionated whole blood. The sequences come from whole blood, collected in connection with sensitization to the hapten diphenylcyclopropenone (DPC). These receptors all stem from a woman between 40 and 50 years old with alopecia areata. Some clones in this sample may be carry-over from other donors' samples.

V is TRBV7-8 and J is TRBJ2-1, with TRBD1 matching 8 bases. The CDR3 totals 15 residues. V lost 3 bases and J lost 5; bases outside the gene matches: 6. Germline lookup yields CDR1 SGHVS and CDR2 FQNEAQ. CDR3 coding DNA: TGTGCCAGCAGCTTTAGGACAGGGAGTCACAATGAGCAGTTCTTC. Its protein is CASSFRTGSHNEQFF.

V usage is TRBV12-3 or TRBV12-4 and J usage is TRBJ1-1; a weak D match, TRBD1 (6 bases). This CDR3 spans 16 amino acids. V shed 5 bases and J shed 4 bases, with 20 bases lying between them. The CDR3 bases are TGTGCCAGCAGTATCGTTACAGGGAGGGGGATCACTGAAGCTTTCTTT. Protein product: CASSIVTGRGITEAFF.

This clonotype was recorded at least ten times. This rearrangement joins TRBV20-1 to TRBJ2-7, with 7 nucleotides matching TRBD1. From germline, CDR1 is DFQATT and CDR2 SNEGSKA (reference sequence). The V and J ends lost 2 bases and 4 bases, in that order; junction bases with no gene match: 5. CDR3 length equals 13 residues. CDR3 nucleotide sequence: TGCAGTGCTAGACCCGGGACAGCGTACGAGCAGTACTTC. This codes for CSARPGTAYEQYF.

The sample holds a few counts of this clonotype. As DNA, the CDR3 is TGTGCCAGCAGCCCGACTAGCGCCCAAGAGACCCAGTACTTC. Encoded protein: CASSPTSAQETQYF. The chain is built from TRBV28 and TRBJ2-5; 8 bases fit TRBD2. The CDR3 extends over 14 amino acids. Trimming cost V 6 bases and J 1 base; bases outside gene matches: 4. Germline CDR1 MDHEN, CDR2 SYDVKM.

This chain uses TRBV7-6 with TRBJ2-7; TRBD2 matches at 7 bases. The ends lost 4 bases at V and 5 bases at J; junction bases unmatched: 5. Germline lookup yields CDR1 SGHVS and CDR2 FNYEAQ. This CDR3 is built from 13 residues. The CDR3 loop reads CASSSGTKNEQYF. The CDR3 DNA follows: TGTGCCAGCAGCTCCGGGACTAAAAACGAGCAGTACTTC.

The chain carries TRBV2 and TRBJ2-7, with 12 bases lining up with TRBD1. The CDR3 consists of 18 residues. Trimming cost V 4 bases and J 7 bases; bases outside gene matches: 17. Germline-derived CDR1 and CDR2 are SNHLY and FYNNEI. CDR3 nucleotide sequence: TGTGCCAGCAGTGTATCCCGGGACAGGGGGCGCCCCTTAGCTGAGCAGTACTTC. It yields the protein CASSVSRDRGRPLAEQYF.

This clonotype occurred many times. J is TRBJ1-1 and V is TRBV11-3; D perhaps matches TRBD1 (5 bases). Trimming removed 3 bases from V and 7 bases from J, with 12 bases in between. The CDR3 runs 13 residues. Germline V gene lookup returns CDR1 SGHNT and CDR2 YENEEA. CDR3: CASSFPMRGEAFF. The CDR3 bases are TGTGCCAGCAGCTTCCCCATGAGGGGTGAAGCTTTCTTT. Supplemented by reference TRBV11-3 and TRBJ1-1, the full variable domain reads EAGVVQSPRYKIIEKKQPVAFWCNPISGHNTLYWYLQNLGQGPELLIRYENEEAVDDSQLPKDRFSAERLKGVDSTLKIQPAELGDSAVYLCASSFPMRGEAFFGQGTRLTVV.

In this sample, this clonotype turned up many times. The chain has TRBV10-2 and TRBJ1-5; D unclear. V was cut by 2 bases and J by 3 bases, with 11 bases left in between. This CDR3 spans 15 amino acids. Germline values: CDR1 WSHSY, CDR2 SAAADI. The CDR3 loop is CASSEMDGPNQPQHF. The CDR3 coding sequence is TGCGCCAGCAGTGAGATGGACGGTCCCAATCAGCCCCAGCATTTT.

This clonotype was observed at least ten times. In DNA form, the CDR3 reads TGCAGCGTTAACTCAGAGCGCAATGAGCAGTTCTTC. Protein product: CSVNSERNEQFF. The rearrangement joins TRBV29-1 to TRBJ2-1; D remains ambiguous. The CDR3 is 12 residues long. Germline CDR1 and CDR2: SQVTM and ANQGSEA. Trimming took off 5 bases at V and 6 bases at J, with 11 bases between the two ends.

This clonotype has ten or more counts. The chain carries TRBV5-5 and TRBJ2-2, with 9 bases lining up with TRBD2. The CDR3 is 18 amino acids. Germline CDR1 SGHKS, CDR2 YYEKEE (reference sequence). The V and J ends lost 0 bases and 9 bases, in that order; junction bases with no gene match: 15. The CDR3 DNA sequence: TGTGCCAGCAGCTTGGTTACTCTGCGGGAGGGCCTATTCCGGGAGCTGTTTTTT. Translated, it gives CASSLVTLREGLFRELFF.

This clonotype was picked up many times. The V and J genes are TRBV27 and TRBJ2-1; 9 positions match TRBD1. The J segment lost 5 bases and the V segment lost 6 bases, leaving 8 bases of the junction unmatched. CDR1 and CDR2 from the germline V gene are MNHEY and SMNVEV (reference sequence). CDR3 length equals 15 residues. The CDR3 sequence: CASRKTGGSHNEQFF. In DNA, the CDR3 is TGTGCCAGCAGAAAGACAGGGGGATCCCACAATGAGCAGTTCTTC.

There are many counts of this clonotype. The rearrangement uses TRBV13 and TRBJ2-7; D is unclear. The CDR3 is 14 residues long. CDR1 PRHDT and CDR2 FYEKMQ come from the germline V gene (reference sequence). Deletions cut 1 base from V and 2 bases from J, with 9 bases between. CDR3 protein: CASSLEVGTYEQYF. The DNA of the CDR3 is TGTGCCAGCAGCTTAGAGGTAGGGACCTACGAGCAGTACTTC.

V gene TRBV7-3 combines with J gene TRBJ1-2, with D maybe TRBD1 (6 bases). CDR1 and CDR2 (germline): SGHTA, FQGTGA. V dropped 5 bases and J dropped 2 bases, with 18 bases sitting between them. This CDR3 is built from 16 residues. The CDR3: CASSEGHTGFNYGYTF. The CDR3 DNA reads as TGTGCCAGCAGCGAGGGGCATACAGGGTTCAACTATGGCTACACCTTC.

This chain uses TRBV9 with TRBJ2-1; D possibly matches TRBD1 or TRBD2 (5 bases each). Between the trimmed V and J ends, which lost 0 bases and 9 bases, there was a span of 19 bases. Germline V lookup: CDR1 SGDLS, CDR2 YYNGEE. The CDR3 length is 16 residues. CDR3 in amino acids: CASSVGGSGASGEQFF. CDR3 bases: TGTGCCAGCAGCGTAGGGGGGAGCGGAGCGTCTGGTGAGCAGTTCTTC.

V gene TRBV7-9 combines with J gene TRBJ1-3; no clear D. Deletions cut 3 bases from V and 0 bases from J, with 6 bases between. Germline V CDR1 and CDR2: SEHNR, FQNEAQ (reference sequence). This CDR3 region has 14 residues. CDR3 coding DNA: TGTGCCAGCAGCTTTGGACCCTCTGGAAACACCATATATTTT. Encoded protein: CASSFGPSGNTIYF. Variable domain in full (rest from reference TRBV7-9 and TRBJ1-3): DTGVSQNPRHKITKRGQNVTFRCDPISEHNRLYWYRQTLGQGPEFLTYFQNEAQLEKSRLLSDRFSAERPKGSFSTLEIQRTEQGDSAMYLCASSFGPSGNTIYFGEGSWLTVV.

The chain links TRBV24-1 to TRBJ2-7, with D perhaps assigned TRBD1 or TRBD2 (5 bases each). V was trimmed by 10 bases and J by 6 bases, leaving 15 bases between them. Germline V lookup: CDR1 KGHDR, CDR2 SFDVKD. The CDR3 covers 12 residues. CDR3 in amino acids: CATPRDPCEQYF. Here the CDR3 DNA reads TGTGCCACTCCCCGGGACCCCTGCGAGCAGTACTTC.

This clonotype came up many times. The CDR3 coding sequence is TGTGCCAGCAGCCAAGACCCATCCAGGGGCAGCACAGATACGCAGTATTTT. This codes for CASSQDPSRGSTDTQYF. The chain is built from TRBV4-2 and TRBJ2-3, with D possibly matching TRBD1 (6 bases). This CDR3 has 17 residues. The germline gives CDR1 LGHNA, CDR2 YNFKEQ. The V gene lost 0 bases and the J gene lost 0 bases, with 13 bases spanning the gap.

This clonotype occurred many times. The chain combines TRBV5-1 with TRBJ2-3; 13 nucleotides align to TRBD2. The CDR3 is 18 residues long. Germline values: CDR1 SGHRS, CDR2 YFSETQ. With V trimmed by 4 bases and J by 2 bases, 10 bases remained unmatched. The DNA of the CDR3 is TGCGCCAGCAGCCTACAGCCGGGACTAGCGGGATCCACAGATACGCAGTATTTT. It is translated as CASSLQPGLAGSTDTQYF.